Below, 21 T cell receptor beta chains from the same sample are listed, as sequenced in a study of cytomegalovirus exposure and HLA in healthy donors. The PCR contained 60 Vbeta and 13 Jbeta primers. The data were produced by immunoSEQ multiplex PCR, yet TCRdb's version contains in-frame clones alone and is incomplete. The table includes some 190,000 clones, about four fifths detected once. Sequencing was carried out using PBMCs. Every receptor here comes from a man aged 40-49 years in good health and CMV-seropositive.

The chain links TRBV11-2 to TRBJ1-1; the D is unclear. This CDR3 is 14 amino acids long. Trimming took off 1 base at V and 0 bases at J, with 6 bases between the two ends. Germline V gene lookup returns CDR1 SGHAT and CDR2 FQNNGV. CDR3 region: CASSLVRMNTEAFF. In DNA, the CDR3 is TGTGCCAGCAGCTTAGTCAGGATGAACACTGAAGCTTTCTTT.

The gene calls are TRBV6-5 and TRBJ2-4; 12 positions agree with TRBD1. The CDR3 sequence is 15 residues long. Trimming removed 5 bases from V and 5 bases from J; junction bases left unmatched: 4. Germline loops: CDR1 MNHEY, CDR2 SVGAGI. CDR3 in DNA: TGTGCCAGCAGTCAGGGACAGGGGGCACAAAACATTCAGTACTTC. Amino acids: CASSQGQGAQNIQYF.

The rearrangement joins TRBV2 to TRBJ2-1, with D maybe TRBD2 (5 bases). Germline V gene sequence: CDR1 SNHLY, CDR2 FYNNEI. The CDR3 contains 16 residues. V dropped 6 bases and J dropped 0 bases, with 15 bases sitting between them. The CDR3 coding sequence is TGTGCCAGCAGACGCCGGGAAACAAGCTCCTACAATGAGCAGTTCTTC. Amino acid sequence: CASRRRETSSYNEQFF.

This clone was seen just once. The chain joins TRBV15 to TRBJ2-7, with 10 bases aligning to TRBD2. V was pared by 2 bases and J by 3 bases, with 4 bases of the junction left unmatched. This CDR3 comprises 15 residues. The V gene's germline CDR1 is LNHNV and CDR2 YYDKDF (reference sequence). The CDR3 region has the DNA TGTGCCACCAGCAGACCAGCGGGAGGGAGCTACGAGCAGTACTTC. Its translation: CATSRPAGGSYEQYF.

The rearrangement links TRBV4-2 to TRBJ2-5; tentative D call: TRBD2 (7 bases). The CDR3 is 16 residues long. Trimming left V 2 bases short and J 1 base short, with 14 bases between. Per germline, CDR1 LGHNA and CDR2 YNFKEQ. The CDR3 here is CASSQWGGGPQETQYF. The CDR3 DNA reads TGTGCCAGCAGCCAATGGGGCGGGGGCCCCCAAGAGACCCAGTACTTC.

This clone was observed a handful of times. The rearrangement joins TRBV5-1 to TRBJ1-1; 9 bases are a match to TRBD1. Losses at the gene ends were 4 bases for V and 0 bases for J; bases not matched to a gene: 10. The germline gives CDR1 SGHRS, CDR2 YFSETQ. The CDR3 contains 17 residues. DNA of the CDR3: TGCGCCAGCAGCCCCCGGGACAGGGCCTTTTTGAACACTGAAGCTTTCTTT. Its translation: CASSPRDRAFLNTEAFF. Supplemented by reference TRBV5-1 and TRBJ1-1, the full variable domain reads KAGVTQTPRYLIKTRGQQVTLSCSPISGHRSVSWYQQTPGQGLQFLFEYFSETQRNKGNFPGRFSGRQFSNSRSEMNVSTLELGDSALYLCASSPRDRAFLNTEAFFGQGTRLTVV.

The V and J genes are TRBV5-1 and TRBJ2-7; D may be TRBD1 (6 bases). Germline V gives CDR1 SGHRS, CDR2 YFSETQ. V was trimmed by 0 bases and J by 0 bases, leaving 10 bases between them. The CDR3 has 15 residues. The CDR3 region is CASSLGDTISYEQYF. The CDR3, as DNA: TGCGCCAGCAGCTTGGGGGACACTATCTCCTACGAGCAGTACTTC.

This clone was observed a few times. The chain combines TRBV9 with TRBJ1-1; a weak D match, TRBD1 (6 bases). Germline CDR1 and CDR2: SGDLS and YYNGEE. The ends were cut back, 10 bases at V and 4 bases at J, with 20 bases in the middle. This CDR3 is built from 14 residues. The CDR3 bases are TGTGCCTCCCAGAAGGGGGACGTCGGCACTGAAGCTTTCTTT. Its translation is CASQKGDVGTEAFF.

The rearrangement joins TRBV6-4 to TRBJ2-3, with 11 bases aligning to TRBD2. The trim removed 2 bases at V and 3 bases at J, leaving 4 bases unmatched. CDR3 length equals 16 residues. The germline gives CDR1 MRHNA, CDR2 SNTAGT. Here the CDR3 reads CASSDPGLAATDTQYF. CDR3 DNA: TGTGCCAGCAGTGACCCGGGACTAGCGGCTACAGATACGCAGTATTTT.

The gene calls are TRBV7-6 and TRBJ2-2; TRBD2 agrees at 11 bases. CDR1 and CDR2 from the germline V gene are SGHVS and FNYEAQ. This CDR3 has 16 amino acids. With 5 bases clipped from V and 5 bases from J, the junction kept 7 bases outside the gene matches. In DNA form, the CDR3 reads TGTGCCAGCAGCATTAGCGGGAGGGCCGGGACCGGGGAGCTGTTTTTT. Translated, it gives CASSISGRAGTGELFF.

The chain has TRBV7-2 and TRBJ2-4; 15 bases are shared with TRBD2. Per germline, CDR1 SGHTA and CDR2 FQGNSA. The length of the CDR3 is 17 residues. V was pared by 5 bases and J by 7 bases, with 9 bases of the junction left unmatched. The CDR3 region has the DNA TGTGCCAGCAGCCCCGGACTAGCGGGAGGGCCCCAGAACATTCAGTACTTC. This codes for CASSPGLAGGPQNIQYF.

This clone has more than one count but fewer than ten. The CDR3 sequence is CASGPGGWYGYTF. Written as DNA, the CDR3 is TGTGCTAGTGGTCCCGGAGGGTGGTATGGCTACACCTTC. V gene TRBV12-5 combines with J gene TRBJ1-2; no firm D call. Deletions cut 5 bases from V and 5 bases from J, with 12 bases between. CDR3 length: 13 amino acids. In germline, CDR1 is LGHNT, CDR2 FRNRAP. The full variable domain, in which reference TRBV12-5 and TRBJ1-2 provide the parts outside the CDR3, is DARVTQTPRHKVTEMGQEVTMRCQPILGHNTVFWYRQTMMQGLELLAYFRNRAPLDDSGMPKDRFSAEMPDATLATLKIQPSEPRDSAVYFCASGPGGWYGYTFGSGTRLTVV.

J is TRBJ1-1 and V is TRBV27; TRBD1 might be the D (6 bases). V was trimmed by 6 bases and J by 5 bases, leaving 10 bases between them. The CDR3 is 12 amino acids. Germline V gene lookup returns CDR1 MNHEY and CDR2 SMNVEV (reference sequence). CDR3 nucleotide sequence: TGTGCCAGCAGGGCAGGGGAAACTGAAGCTTTCTTT. It is translated as CASRAGETEAFF.

This clone appeared once. The chain links TRBV10-3 to TRBJ1-5; the D is unclear. V was cut by 7 bases and J by 0 bases, with 7 bases left in between. Germline CDR1 ENHRY, CDR2 SYGVKD. This CDR3 has 13 residues. CDR3 loop: CAIMADSNQPQHF. The CDR3 bases are TGTGCCATCATGGCGGATAGCAATCAGCCCCAGCATTTT.

V is TRBV5-1 and J is TRBJ2-1; 7 nucleotides agree with TRBD2. The CDR3 runs to 15 residues. Germline lookup yields CDR1 SGHRS and CDR2 YFSETQ. The V gene end was trimmed by 5 bases and the J gene end by 6 bases; junction bases not matched to a gene: 11. The CDR3 bases are TGCGCCAGCAGGCCGGGTGGGGGGGTGAGCAATGAGCAGTTCTTC. Amino acids: CASRPGGGVSNEQFF. The full variable domain, with the rest looked up from reference TRBV5-1 and TRBJ2-1, is KAGVTQTPRYLIKTRGQQVTLSCSPISGHRSVSWYQQTPGQGLQFLFEYFSETQRNKGNFPGRFSGRQFSNSRSEMNVSTLELGDSALYLCASRPGGGVSNEQFFGPGTRLTVL.

The chain has TRBV6-1 and TRBJ2-1; D perhaps matches TRBD2 (5 bases). The V end was cut by 0 bases, the J end by 2 bases, with 11 bases between. Germline assignment: CDR1 MNHNS and CDR2 SASEGT. This CDR3 is 16 amino acids long. The CDR3 loop reads CASSEAVEGPYNEQFF. As DNA, the CDR3 is TGTGCCAGCAGTGAAGCTGTCGAGGGCCCCTACAATGAGCAGTTCTTC.

The chain is built from TRBV14 and TRBJ2-2; possible D gene TRBD2, 7 bases. This CDR3 is built from 17 residues. Germline V gene lookup returns CDR1 SGHDN and CDR2 FVKESK. Trimming removed 2 bases from V and 3 bases from J, with 16 bases in between. The CDR3 DNA is TGTGCCAGCAGCCAACGAGTAGGGGGGGGGCACACCGGGGAGCTGTTTTTT. This sequence encodes CASSQRVGGGHTGELFF.

The V and J genes are TRBV15 and TRBJ2-7; 8 nucleotides match TRBD1. With V trimmed by 1 base and J by 2 bases, 4 bases remained unmatched. Germline values: CDR1 LNHNV, CDR2 YYDKDF (reference sequence). This CDR3 is 15 amino acids long. CDR3 loop: CATSRVRGLTYEQYF. DNA of the CDR3: TGTGCCACCAGCAGAGTCAGGGGGCTAACCTACGAGCAGTACTTC. Full variable domain (outside the CDR3, taken from reference TRBV15 and TRBJ2-7): DAMVIQNPRYQVTQFGKPVTLSCSQTLNHNVMYWYQQKSSQAPKLLFHYYDKDFNNEADTPDNFQSRRPNTSFCFLDIRSPGLGDTAMYLCATSRVRGLTYEQYFGPGTRLTVT.

This clone was detected only once. The V and J genes are TRBV5-1 and TRBJ2-1; 11 positions match TRBD2. Germline V gives CDR1 SGHRS, CDR2 YFSETQ. Germline trimming cut 1 base from V and 4 bases from J; bases unmatched to any gene: 7. The CDR3 is 17 amino acids. This chain's CDR3 is CASSLRLAGGLYNEQFF. The CDR3, as DNA: TGCGCCAGCAGCTTGCGGCTAGCGGGAGGTTTATACAATGAGCAGTTCTTC.

This rearrangement joins TRBV6-5 to TRBJ1-1; 10 bases are a match to TRBD1. Germline-derived CDR1 and CDR2 are MNHEY and SVGAGI. J was trimmed by 5 bases and V by 5 bases; bases with no gene match: 8. The CDR3 spans 15 residues. CDR3 DNA sequence: TGTGCCAGCAGTACCGCCGGGACAGGGGATACTGAAGCTTTCTTT. Protein: CASSTAGTGDTEAFF.

This chain joins TRBV11-2 and TRBJ2-7; TRBD2 matches 8 bases. V lost 3 bases, J lost 6 bases, and 1 base stayed unmatched. The germline V gene encodes CDR1 SGHAT and CDR2 FQNNGV. The CDR3 runs to 12 residues. The CDR3, as DNA: TGTGCCAGCAGCTTCGGGACTAGCGAGCAGTACTTC. Its translation: CASSFGTSEQYF.